Presented here are 26 T cell receptor beta chains from one specimen sequenced in a study of T cell clonality in common variable immunodeficiency. The repertoire was sequenced with immunoSEQ multiplex PCR; TCRdb's copy has only in-frame clones and lacks some. This sample carries 50,000 to 55,000 clones, none of them present only once. The sequencing sample was made of peripheral blood mononuclear cells. These receptor sequences come from a person aged 18-70 years in good health.

This clone has ten or more counts. The read terminates 3 residues ahead of where the CDR3 ends, so the germline J gene completes it. The gene calls are TRBV7-3 and TRBJ2-2; possibly TRBD2 for D (5 bases). The CDR3 extends over 15 amino acids. V was trimmed by 1 base and J by 4 bases, leaving 10 bases between them. Germline-derived CDR1 and CDR2 are SGHTA and FQGTGA. CDR3 DNA (partial): TGTGCCAGCAGCTTAAATCGCGGAGGCACCGGGGAG. Translation: CASSLNRGGTGE. The entire CDR3 sequence reads CASSLNRGGTGELFF.

The sample holds many counts of this clone. The missing CDR3 end, 3 residues past where the read stops, is filled in from the germline J gene. The chain is built from TRBV7-6 and TRBJ2-1, with TRBD1 as a possible D gene (5 bases). V was shortened by 3 bases and J by 9 bases, with 15 bases between the two germline ends. The germline gives CDR1 SGHVS, CDR2 FNYEAQ. The CDR3 loop spans 14 amino acids. Here the CDR3 reads CASSFLVGRSEQFF. The part of the CDR3 DNA that was read is TGTGCCAGCAGCTTTCTGGTGGGGCGGAGTGAG.

This clone was recorded at least ten times. With the read ending 3 residues before the CDR3 end, the germline J gene is used to fill in that end. The gene calls are TRBV6-2 or TRBV6-3 and TRBJ2-4, with 10 bases aligning to TRBD2. With V trimmed by 6 bases and J by 8 bases, 7 bases remained unmatched. Germline assignment: CDR1 MNHEY and CDR2 SVGEGT. This CDR3 contains 14 residues. Partial CDR3 DNA: TGTGCCAGCAGGACCACTAGCGGGACTTACATT. Its protein is CASRTTSGTYI. The full CDR3 is CASRTTSGTYIQYF.

This clone was seen repeatedly, ten times or more. The DNA ends 3 residues before the CDR3 does, and the rest of the CDR3 is filled in from the germline J gene. V and J are TRBV6-1 and TRBJ1-2, with 8 bases lining up with TRBD1. CDR3 length: 15 residues. The germline V gene has CDR1 MNHNS and CDR2 SASEGT. V was clipped by 3 bases and J by 2 bases; unmatched bases: 5. CDR3 loop: CASSDDRGRNYGYTF. CDR3 DNA (partial): TGTGCCAGCAGTGACGACAGGGGTCGCAACTATGGC.

A few counts support this clone. The read comes to an end 3 residues before the CDR3 does, leaving the germline J gene to fill in the end. The chain recombines TRBV19 with TRBJ1-5, with D uncertain. The CDR3 sequence is 15 residues long. The V and J ends lost 2 bases and 2 bases respectively, with 10 bases between them. Germline V gene data show CDR1 as LNHDA and CDR2 as SQIVND (reference sequence). The CDR3 DNA, read in part, is TGTGCCAGTAGTATAAGGGTCTTTGGCAATCAGCCC. This gives the protein CASSIRVFGNQP. In full, the CDR3 is CASSIRVFGNQPQHF. The full variable domain, completed using reference TRBV19 and TRBJ1-5, is DGGITQSPKYLFRKEGQNVTLSCEQNLNHDAMYWYRQDPGQGLRLIYYSQIVNDFQKGDIAEGYSVSREKKESFPLTVTSAQKNPTAFYLCASSIRVFGNQPQHFGDGTRLSIL.

In this sample, this clone turned up many times. The missing CDR3 end, 3 residues past where the read stops, is filled in from the germline J gene. The rearrangement links TRBV5-6 to TRBJ2-1, with 8 positions matching TRBD2. The V and J ends lost 3 bases and 6 bases, in that order; junction bases with no gene match: 8. The CDR3 totals 15 residues. Germline CDR1 and CDR2: SGHDT and YYEEEE. The CDR3 spells CASSSGLVTLNEQFF. The DNA read from the CDR3 is TGTGCCAGCAGCTCGGGACTAGTGACTCTCAATGAG.

As concerns this clone: The read ends 3 residues shy of where the CDR3 ends; the end is completed using the germline J gene. This chain uses TRBV18 with TRBJ2-4, with TRBD1 matching 8 bases. This CDR3 comprises 15 residues. Per germline, CDR1 KGHSH and CDR2 LQKENI. The sequenced part of the CDR3 DNA is TGTGCCAGCTCAGCGACAGGGGCCGGGAGCTATGGT. It specifies CASSATGAGSYG. The whole CDR3 protein reads CASSATGAGSYGQYF.

This clone was observed at least ten times. Sequencing ends 3 residues short of the CDR3 end; the germline J gene provides the rest. The rearrangement links TRBV19 to TRBJ2-2, with 12 bases identical to TRBD1. In germline, CDR1 is LNHDA, CDR2 SQIVND (reference sequence). With V trimmed by 3 bases and J by 6 bases, 5 bases remained unmatched. The CDR3 extends over 16 amino acids. CDR3 sequence reads: CASSMGQGAGAGELFF. The CDR3 bases that were read are TGTGCCAGTAGTATGGGACAGGGGGCCGGGGCCGGGGAG.

In regard to this clone: The missing CDR3 end, 3 residues past where the read stops, is filled in from the germline J gene. The rearrangement joins TRBV20-1 to TRBJ1-2; 10 bases map to TRBD1. Per the germline V gene, CDR1 is DFQATT and CDR2 is SNEGSKA (reference sequence). CDR3 size: 13 residues. V lost 6 bases and J lost 4; bases outside the gene matches: 5. The covered CDR3 bases are TGCAGTGCAACCGGGACAGGGGCCTATGGC. It is translated as CSATGTGAYG. The full CDR3 protein reads CSATGTGAYGYTF.

This clone was observed at least ten times. The missing CDR3 end, 3 residues past where the read stops, is filled in from the germline J gene. The chain is built from TRBV30 and TRBJ2-1; 9 bases are shared with TRBD2. Germline-derived CDR1 and CDR2 are GTSNPN and SVGIG (reference sequence). Losses at the gene ends were 4 bases for V and 4 bases for J; bases not matched to a gene: 8. The CDR3 extends over 15 amino acids. The DNA read from the CDR3 is TGTGCCTGGACTAGCGGGGTTAATCCTTACAATGAG. Translation: CAWTSGVNPYNE. The whole CDR3 is CAWTSGVNPYNEQFF.

This clone appeared many times. The observed sequence ends 3 residues before the CDR3 terminus, with the missing tail filled in from the germline J gene. The chain couples TRBV13 to TRBJ2-5; 9 bases are shared with TRBD2. V shed 1 base and J 5 bases; nucleotides not matched to a gene: 11. The CDR3 has 17 amino acids. Germline V gives CDR1 PRHDT, CDR2 FYEKMQ (reference sequence). The CDR3 protein is CASSLAAGAGGGETQYF. The covered CDR3 bases are TGTGCCAGCAGCTTAGCCGCAGGAGCGGGGGGAGGTGAGACC.

This clone was seen repeatedly, ten times or more. The CDR3 end lies 3 residues beyond the end of the read and is filled in from the germline J gene. The chain joins TRBV6-1 to TRBJ2-7; no reliable D call. V lost 3 bases and J lost 4, with 7 bases in between. CDR1 is MNHNS and CDR2 is SASEGT in the germline V gene. The CDR3 runs 12 residues. The CDR3 sequence is CASSDLGYEQYF. CDR3 DNA (partial): TGTGCCAGCAGTGATCTAGGATACGAG.

Many counts were recorded for this clone. CDR3: CASSLPPGLNTEAFF. The sequenced part of the CDR3 DNA is TGTGCCAGCAGTTTACCCCCGGGTCTGAACACTGAA. The chain employs TRBV6-2 or TRBV6-3 and TRBJ1-1; unclear D gene. The read gets to within 3 residues of the CDR3 end, and the germline J gene fills in the rest. Trimming took off 4 bases at V and 0 bases at J, with 12 bases between the two ends. The CDR3 spans 15 residues. CDR1 is MNHEY, CDR2 SVGEGT, per germline.

This clone showed up many times. The CDR3 end lies 3 residues beyond the end of the read and is filled in from the germline J gene. This chain links TRBV7-9 with TRBJ1-2; 9 bases are a match to TRBD1. The CDR3 loop spans 15 amino acids. V trimming: 3 bases; J trimming: 2 bases; junction bases outside the gene matches: 4. CDR1 SEHNR and CDR2 FQNEAQ come from the germline V gene (reference sequence). CDR3 in amino acids: CASSFVGTGNYGYTF. The sequenced part of the CDR3 DNA is TGTGCCAGCAGCTTCGTCGGGACAGGGAACTATGGC.

Many counts were recorded for this clone. The observed sequence ends 3 residues before the CDR3 terminus, with the missing tail filled in from the germline J gene. The V and J genes are TRBV20-1 and TRBJ2-3; a possible D gene is TRBD2 (7 bases). Germline CDR1 and CDR2: DFQATT and SNEGSKA (reference sequence). The CDR3 runs to 14 residues. V lost 2 bases to trimming and J lost 2 bases, with 11 bases between them. Incomplete CDR3 DNA: TGCAGTGCTAGAATGGGGGGGGCCACAGATACG. Translating gives CSARMGGATDT. The full CDR3 protein is CSARMGGATDTQYF.

This clone was seen at least ten times. With the read ending 3 residues before the CDR3 end, the germline J gene is used to fill in that end. The chain recombines TRBV14 with TRBJ1-2; D might be TRBD1 (5 bases). CDR1 is SGHDN and CDR2 is FVKESK in the germline V gene. The CDR3 has 15 amino acids. V lost 0 bases and J lost 3, with 11 bases in between. Here the CDR3 reads CASSQESRAHYGYTF. Partial CDR3 DNA: TGTGCCAGCAGCCAAGAATCCAGGGCGCACTATGGC.

The table lists this clone with many counts. Read data end 3 residues before the CDR3 end; the end is taken from the germline J gene. The rearrangement joins TRBV7-8 to TRBJ2-5; D not resolved. CDR3 length: 15 residues. Germline V CDR1 and CDR2: SGHVS, FQNEAQ. Trimming cost V 1 base and J 5 bases, with 14 bases left between them. This CDR3 reads CASSLGNSIEETQYF. The CDR3 DNA, read in part, is TGTGCCAGCAGCTTAGGCAACAGTATTGAGGAGACC.

This clone showed up many times. The CDR3 goes on 3 residues after the read ends, and that part is filled in from the germline J gene. This sample also contains other DNA sequences that code for the same CDR3. V usage is TRBV7-2 and J usage is TRBJ1-2; 8 positions match TRBD1. The CDR3 totals 14 residues. J lost 5 bases, V lost 5 bases, and 7 bases had no gene match. Germline V gene sequence: CDR1 SGHTA, CDR2 FQGNSA. CDR3 amino acids: CASSNYRGAYGYTF. CDR3 DNA (partial): TGTGCCAGCAGCAACTACAGGGGGGCTTATGGC.

At least ten counts were recorded for this clone. From the germline J gene comes the end of the CDR3, since the read stops 3 residues before it. V gene TRBV19 combines with J gene TRBJ2-3, with 10 bases fitting TRBD1. V shed 5 bases, J shed 0 bases, and the junction held 2 bases outside the gene matches. The CDR3 consists of 15 residues. Germline-derived CDR1 and CDR2 are LNHDA and SQIVND (reference sequence). The CDR3 sequence is CASSVDRGSTDTQYF. Incomplete CDR3 DNA: TGTGCCAGTAGTGTGGACAGGGGGAGCACAGATACG. Together with reference TRBV19 and TRBJ2-3, the CDR3 gives the full variable domain: DGGITQSPKYLFRKEGQNVTLSCEQNLNHDAMYWYRQDPGQGLRLIYYSQIVNDFQKGDIAEGYSVSREKKESFPLTVTSAQKNPTAFYLCASSVDRGSTDTQYFGPGTRLTVL.

This clone was seen many times. The CDR3 sequence is CASSLAYRGSYEQYF. The part of the CDR3 DNA that was read is TGTGCCAGCAGCTTAGCGTACAGGGGGAGTTACGAG. The chain is built from TRBV7-2 and TRBJ2-7; 8 bases match TRBD1. The read ends 3 residues shy of where the CDR3 ends; the end is completed using the germline J gene. CDR1 is SGHTA, CDR2 FQGNSA, per germline. After removal of 0 bases from V and 4 bases from J, the junction contained 5 bases not matched to a gene. This CDR3 contains 15 residues.

This clone was detected a few times. The read ends 3 residues before the CDR3 terminus; that terminus is restored from the germline J gene. The rearrangement uses TRBV18 and TRBJ2-2; 8 bases map to TRBD1. Germline assignment: CDR1 KGHSH and CDR2 LQKENI. The CDR3 consists of 15 residues. CDR3 protein: CASSPLQGENEKLFF. The part of the CDR3 DNA that was read is TGTGCCAGCTCACCTCTACAGGGGGAGAATGAAAAG.

This clone was recorded at least ten times. With the read ending 3 residues before the CDR3 end, the germline J gene is used to fill in that end. The chain is built from TRBV5-1 and TRBJ1-2; 7 bases map to TRBD1. Per germline, CDR1 SGHRS and CDR2 YFSETQ. CDR3 size: 17 residues. Trimming cost V 4 bases and J 2 bases; bases outside gene matches: 14. CDR3 sequence: CASSETGTADYNYGYTF. The CDR3 bases that were read are TGCGCCAGCAGCGAGACCGGGACAGCTGACTACAACTATGGC.

This clone was detected a few times. The read ends 3 residues before the CDR3 terminus; that terminus is restored from the germline J gene. The genes are TRBV7-9 and TRBJ1-2; D not resolved. In germline, CDR1 is SEHNR, CDR2 FQNEAQ (reference sequence). This CDR3 contains 11 residues. The CDR3 DNA, read in part, is TGTGCCAGCAGCTTTAGCTACGAC. It translates to CASSFSYD. The full CDR3 protein reads CASSFSYDYTF. The complete variable domain, with remaining parts taken from reference TRBV7-9 and TRBJ1-2, reads DTGVSQNPRHKITKRGQNVTFRCDPISEHNRLYWYRQTLGQGPEFLTYFQNEAQLEKSRLLSDRFSAERPKGSFSTLEIQRTEQGDSAMYLCASSFSYDYTFGSGTRLTVV.

This clone has at least ten counts. Read sequence stops 3 residues before the CDR3 end, and the germline J gene provides the missing end. The genes are TRBV28 and TRBJ2-2; 7 bases are shared with TRBD1. V lost 8 bases, J lost 3 bases, and 9 bases stayed unmatched. The CDR3 sequence is 15 residues long. CDR1 is MDHEN, CDR2 SYDVKM, per germline. The covered CDR3 bases are TGTGCCAGCCAATCAGGGGGTAGTGACACCGGGGAG. The encoded protein is CASQSGGSDTGE. Given in full, the CDR3 is CASQSGGSDTGELFF.

This clone showed up many times. The CDR3 end is not reached by the read, which stops 3 residues before it; the germline J gene fills it in. V gene TRBV19 combines with J gene TRBJ1-2; the D is unclear. The CDR3 length is 12 residues. Germline CDR1 LNHDA, CDR2 SQIVND (reference sequence). The CDR3 loop is CASSQRARGYTF. CDR3 bases read: TGTGCCAGTAGTCAGAGGGCTCGGGGC.

Many counts were recorded for this clone. The read finishes 3 residues shy of the CDR3 end, and the germline J gene is used to complete it. The chain carries TRBV19 and TRBJ1-6; TRBD1 matches at 7 bases. This CDR3 region has 15 residues. The V gene's germline CDR1 is LNHDA and CDR2 SQIVND (reference sequence). J lost 7 bases, V lost 6 bases, and 9 bases had no gene match. The sequenced CDR3 bases are TGTGCCAGTAGAGACGGACAGGTCATCAATTCACCC. Translating gives CASRDGQVINSP. The CDR3, in full, reads CASRDGQVINSPLHF.